A selection of T cell receptor beta chains follows, all from one sample in a study of CD8+CD57+ T cells in acquired aplastic anemia. A single record per CDR3 protein comes from TCRdb applying MiXCR to the reads. The table records about 130,000 distinct CDR3 sequences, 48% of them present only once. Material for sequencing was sorted CD4+, CD8+, or CD8+CD57+ T cells (not recorded which) from PBMCs. The receptors were gathered from a human donor in good health, serving as a control. Both conserved end residues are part of each CDR3. Fields, in order: D gene, clone size, J gene, V gene, CDR3 protein, CDR3 DNA. A D gene is named only where the DNA matches it firmly. Clone size is not always given. Where it is, it says once, few, many or a class for expanded clones.

d_gene: -
abundance: many
j_gene: TRBJ2-7
v_gene: TRBV7-2
CDR3aa: CASSPQGGNEQYF
CDR3nt: TGTGCCAGCAGCCCCCAAGGGGGAAACGAGCAGTACTTC

d_gene: TRBD1
abundance: once
j_gene: TRBJ1-1
v_gene: TRBV20-1
CDR3aa: CSARDREGWFEAFF
CDR3nt: TGCAGTGCTAGGGACAGGGAAGGTTGGTTTGAAGCTTTCTTT

d_gene: TRBD1
abundance: -
j_gene: TRBJ1-2
v_gene: TRBV6-1
CDR3aa: CASSTGGGGNYGYTF
CDR3nt: TGTGCCAGCAGTACAGGGGGCGGGGGTAACTATGGCTACACCTTC

d_gene: -
abundance: many
j_gene: TRBJ1-2
v_gene: TRBV5-4
CDR3aa: CASTLDPGMDYGYTF
CDR3nt: TGTGCCAGCACCCTCGACCCGGGGATGGACTATGGCTACACCTTC

d_gene: TRBD2
abundance: many
j_gene: TRBJ2-7
v_gene: TRBV10-3
CDR3aa: CAIRGGDGPYEQYF
CDR3nt: TGTGCCATCAGGGGGGGGGACGGCCCCTACGAGCAGTACTTC

d_gene: -
abundance: many
j_gene: TRBJ1-1
v_gene: TRBV6-2/TRBV6-3
CDR3aa: CASTSSLINTEAFF
CDR3nt: TGTGCCAGCACTTCGAGTTTGATCAACACTGAAGCTTTCTTT

d_gene: -
abundance: -
j_gene: TRBJ2-3
v_gene: TRBV7-2
CDR3aa: CATSIRADAQYF
CDR3nt: TGTGCCACCAGTATCAGAGCAGATGCGCAGTATTTT

d_gene: -
abundance: few
j_gene: TRBJ2-1
v_gene: TRBV29-1
CDR3aa: CSVVNGNEQFF
CDR3nt: TGCAGCGTTGTAAACGGCAATGAGCAGTTCTTC

d_gene: TRBD2
abundance: once
j_gene: TRBJ2-1
v_gene: TRBV7-8
CDR3aa: CASSPRGLAGNNEQFF
CDR3nt: TGTGCCAGCAGCCCTAGGGGACTAGCGGGAAACAATGAGCAGTTCTTC

d_gene: -
abundance: -
j_gene: TRBJ1-5
v_gene: TRBV7-2
CDR3aa: CASSLEGTTQHF
CDR3nt: TGTGCCAGCAGCTTAGAGGGGACAACCCAGCATTTT

d_gene: -
abundance: medium-sized
j_gene: TRBJ2-1
v_gene: TRBV15
CDR3aa: CATSRGDGNEQFF
CDR3nt: TGTGCCACCAGCAGAGGAGACGGCAATGAGCAGTTCTTC

d_gene: -
abundance: -
j_gene: TRBJ1-2
v_gene: TRBV20-1
CDR3aa: CSARPRTEDRGYTF
CDR3nt: TGCAGTGCTAGACCGCGGACGGAAGATCGGGGCTACACCTTC

d_gene: TRBD2
abundance: -
j_gene: TRBJ2-5
v_gene: TRBV20-1
CDR3aa: CSAARLASKETQYF
CDR3nt: TGCAGTGCTGCCCGACTAGCGAGCAAAGAGACCCAGTACTTC

d_gene: -
abundance: many
j_gene: TRBJ2-7
v_gene: TRBV5-1
CDR3aa: CASSQWWGVTSYEQYF
CDR3nt: TGCGCCAGCAGCCAGTGGTGGGGGGTGACCTCCTACGAGCAGTACTTC

d_gene: -
abundance: many
j_gene: TRBJ2-7
v_gene: TRBV7-2
CDR3aa: CASSLGPGVSYEQYF
CDR3nt: TGTGCCAGCAGCTTAGGGCCGGGGGTCTCCTACGAGCAGTACTTC

d_gene: TRBD1
abundance: -
j_gene: TRBJ2-7
v_gene: TRBV5-1
CDR3aa: CASSQRTGGAEQYF
CDR3nt: TGCGCCAGCAGCCAAAGGACAGGGGGCGCGGAGCAGTACTTC

d_gene: -
abundance: -
j_gene: TRBJ2-3
v_gene: TRBV15
CDR3aa: CATSSFAQGDTQYF
CDR3nt: TGTGCCACCAGCAGCTTCGCGCAAGGAGATACGCAGTATTTT

d_gene: TRBD2
abundance: many
j_gene: TRBJ2-5
v_gene: TRBV6-1
CDR3aa: CASRSGGAGQTQYF
CDR3nt: TGTGCCAGCAGAAGCGGGGGGGCCGGACAGACCCAGTACTTC

d_gene: -
abundance: many
j_gene: TRBJ1-2
v_gene: TRBV2
CDR3aa: CASSGGWSGQITYGYTF
CDR3nt: TGTGCCAGCAGTGGGGGATGGTCCGGACAGATCACCTATGGCTACACCTTC

d_gene: -
abundance: -
j_gene: TRBJ1-6
v_gene: TRBV6-1
CDR3aa: CAKDSSYNSPLHF
CDR3nt: TGTGCCAAGGACAGCTCCTATAATTCACCCCTCCACTTT

d_gene: -
abundance: -
j_gene: TRBJ2-5
v_gene: TRBV2
CDR3aa: CASITRMESQETQYF
CDR3nt: TGTGCCAGCATTACCCGGATGGAGTCCCAAGAGACCCAGTACTTC

d_gene: -
abundance: -
j_gene: TRBJ1-5
v_gene: TRBV7-3
CDR3aa: CASSSGQSNQPQHF
CDR3nt: TGTGCCAGCAGTTCCGGACAGAGCAATCAGCCCCAGCATTTT

d_gene: TRBD1
abundance: -
j_gene: TRBJ1-6
v_gene: TRBV6-1
CDR3aa: CASSTGTGDSPLHF
CDR3nt: TGTGCCAGCAGTACCGGGACAGGGGATTCACCCCTCCACTTT

d_gene: -
abundance: many
j_gene: TRBJ2-2
v_gene: TRBV20-1
CDR3aa: CSASGDLTGELFF
CDR3nt: TGCAGTGCTAGTGGGGACCTCACCGGGGAGCTGTTTTTT

d_gene: -
abundance: once
j_gene: TRBJ2-7
v_gene: TRBV20-1
CDR3aa: CSASMDLWAAGSYLYEQYF
CDR3nt: TGCAGTGCTAGTATGGACCTGTGGGCTGCCGGGTCATACCTTTACGAGCAGTACTTC

d_gene: -
abundance: -
j_gene: TRBJ2-1
v_gene: TRBV7-9
CDR3aa: CASSSGYEQFF
CDR3nt: TGTGCCAGCAGCTCGGGGTATGAGCAGTTCTTC

d_gene: TRBD1
abundance: many
j_gene: TRBJ1-2
v_gene: TRBV25-1
CDR3aa: CASRGQGGGYTF
CDR3nt: TGTGCCAGCAGGGGACAGGGGGGAGGCTACACCTTC

d_gene: -
abundance: once
j_gene: TRBJ2-3
v_gene: TRBV10-3
CDR3aa: CAISISNTDTQYF
CDR3nt: TGTGCCATCAGCATCTCTAACACAGATACGCAGTATTTT

d_gene: TRBD1
abundance: -
j_gene: TRBJ2-3
v_gene: TRBV4-3
CDR3aa: CASSPTQGIFTDTQYF
CDR3nt: TGCGCCAGCAGCCCGACACAGGGGATCTTCACAGATACGCAGTATTTT

d_gene: -
abundance: -
j_gene: TRBJ2-7
v_gene: TRBV10-2
CDR3aa: CATLGRPYEQYF
CDR3nt: TGCGCCACCTTGGGCAGACCCTACGAGCAGTACTTC

d_gene: -
abundance: -
j_gene: TRBJ2-2
v_gene: TRBV5-1
CDR3aa: CASSLGETGELFF
CDR3nt: TGCGCCAGCAGCTTGGGGGAAACCGGGGAGCTGTTTTTT

d_gene: -
abundance: -
j_gene: TRBJ2-7
v_gene: TRBV19
CDR3aa: CASSEGSYEQYF
CDR3nt: TGTGCCAGTAGCGAGGGGTCCTACGAGCAGTACTTC

d_gene: TRBD2
abundance: -
j_gene: TRBJ2-1
v_gene: TRBV15
CDR3aa: CATSGGLAGIPYNEQSF
CDR3nt: TGTGCCACCAGCGGGGGACTAGCGGGGATCCCCTACAATGAGCAGTCCTTC

d_gene: TRBD2
abundance: many
j_gene: TRBJ2-1
v_gene: TRBV7-9
CDR3aa: CASSSRTSGPSGEQFF
CDR3nt: TGTGCCAGCAGCTCTCGGACTAGCGGACCTTCAGGGGAGCAGTTCTTC

d_gene: -
abundance: many
j_gene: TRBJ2-7
v_gene: TRBV25-1
CDR3aa: CASRKLGSSGEQYF
CDR3nt: TGTGCCAGCAGGAAGCTAGGGTCCTCCGGTGAGCAGTACTTC

d_gene: TRBD1
abundance: many
j_gene: TRBJ2-5
v_gene: TRBV14
CDR3aa: CASSQRTGALLARETQYF
CDR3nt: TGTGCCAGCAGCCAACGGACAGGGGCCCTCTTAGCACGAGAGACCCAGTACTTC

d_gene: TRBD1
abundance: -
j_gene: TRBJ2-7
v_gene: TRBV6-2/TRBV6-3
CDR3aa: CASSDPGQGVCEQYF
CDR3nt: TGTGCCAGCAGTGACCCGGGACAGGGGGTCTGCGAGCAGTACTTC

d_gene: -
abundance: many
j_gene: TRBJ1-5
v_gene: TRBV18
CDR3aa: CASSPDTYSNQPQHF
CDR3nt: TGTGCCAGCTCACCAGATACATATAGCAATCAGCCCCAGCATTTT

d_gene: -
abundance: many
j_gene: TRBJ2-4
v_gene: TRBV27
CDR3aa: CPGTKNIQYF
CDR3nt: TGTCCCGGAACCAAAAACATTCAGTACTTC

d_gene: -
abundance: -
j_gene: TRBJ2-3
v_gene: TRBV15
CDR3aa: CATSRLGQDSSTDTQYF
CDR3nt: TGTGCCACCAGCAGACTGGGGCAGGATTCTAGCACAGATACGCAGTATTTT

d_gene: -
abundance: few
j_gene: TRBJ1-5
v_gene: TRBV29-1
CDR3aa: CSVIAQSNQPQHF
CDR3nt: TGCAGCGTTATTGCACAGTCCAATCAGCCCCAGCATTTT

d_gene: -
abundance: many
j_gene: TRBJ2-7
v_gene: TRBV15
CDR3aa: CATSRDDSGTYEQYF
CDR3nt: TGTGCCACCAGCAGAGATGATAGCGGAACCTACGAGCAGTACTTC

d_gene: TRBD2
abundance: -
j_gene: TRBJ2-5
v_gene: TRBV9
CDR3aa: CASSATSGGARETQYF
CDR3nt: TGTGCCAGCAGCGCGACTAGCGGGGGGGCCAGGGAGACCCAGTACTTC

d_gene: -
abundance: many
j_gene: TRBJ1-2
v_gene: TRBV5-5
CDR3aa: CASSPNPDINGYTF
CDR3nt: TGTGCCAGCAGCCCGAACCCGGACATTAATGGCTACACCTTC

d_gene: -
abundance: many
j_gene: TRBJ2-7
v_gene: TRBV7-2
CDR3aa: CASSLAGGLEQYF
CDR3nt: TGTGCCAGCAGCTTAGCCGGGGGCCTCGAGCAGTACTTC

d_gene: TRBD1
abundance: -
j_gene: TRBJ1-2
v_gene: TRBV10-1
CDR3aa: CASSRDRVGYGYTF
CDR3nt: TGCGCCAGCAGTCGGGACAGGGTAGGATATGGCTACACCTTC

d_gene: -
abundance: many
j_gene: TRBJ2-5
v_gene: TRBV7-9
CDR3aa: CASSLGAREETQYF
CDR3nt: TGTGCCAGCAGCTTAGGGGCCAGGGAAGAGACCCAGTACTTC

d_gene: -
abundance: -
j_gene: TRBJ2-7
v_gene: TRBV2
CDR3aa: CASSESEDSVSEQYF
CDR3nt: TGTGCCAGCAGTGAATCCGAAGATTCGGTCTCCGAGCAGTACTTC

d_gene: -
abundance: many
j_gene: TRBJ1-6
v_gene: TRBV14
CDR3aa: CASSQYSRGSPLYF
CDR3nt: TGTGCCAGCAGCCAATATTCGCGGGGTTCACCCCTCTACTTT

d_gene: -
abundance: many
j_gene: TRBJ2-7
v_gene: TRBV7-9
CDR3aa: CASSVKPWGKGLTYEQYF
CDR3nt: TGTGCCAGCAGCGTAAAACCTTGGGGGAAAGGTTTGACCTACGAGCAGTACTTC

d_gene: -
abundance: many
j_gene: TRBJ2-5
v_gene: TRBV11-3
CDR3aa: CASRSGGLEETQYF
CDR3nt: TGTGCCAGCCGCTCGGGGGGCCTGGAGGAGACCCAGTACTTC

d_gene: TRBD1
abundance: -
j_gene: TRBJ1-2
v_gene: TRBV7-8
CDR3aa: CASSSIPGTGPNYGYTF
CDR3nt: TGTGCCAGCAGCTCTATACCCGGGACAGGGCCTAACTATGGCTACACCTTC

d_gene: TRBD1
abundance: -
j_gene: TRBJ1-2
v_gene: TRBV19
CDR3aa: CARNGDRGHGYTF
CDR3nt: TGTGCCAGGAACGGGGACAGGGGACATGGCTACACCTTC

d_gene: -
abundance: many
j_gene: TRBJ2-2
v_gene: TRBV7-2
CDR3aa: CASSLAGGPEGELFF
CDR3nt: TGTGCCAGCAGCTTAGCGGGGGGGCCCGAAGGGGAGCTGTTTTTT

d_gene: -
abundance: -
j_gene: TRBJ1-2
v_gene: TRBV29-1
CDR3aa: CSGYSDGYTF
CDR3nt: TGCAGCGGGTACAGTGATGGCTACACCTTC

d_gene: -
abundance: -
j_gene: TRBJ2-6
v_gene: TRBV19
CDR3aa: CASSRGAGANVLTF
CDR3nt: TGTGCCAGTAGTAGGGGAGCTGGGGCCAACGTCCTGACTTTC

d_gene: TRBD1
abundance: -
j_gene: TRBJ2-3
v_gene: TRBV24-1
CDR3aa: CATSDRSPDRGTDTQYF
CDR3nt: TGTGCCACCAGTGATCGATCACCGGACAGGGGGACAGATACGCAGTATTTT

d_gene: -
abundance: -
j_gene: TRBJ2-3
v_gene: TRBV19
CDR3aa: CASSWERTDTQYF
CDR3nt: TGTGCCAGTAGTTGGGAGAGGACAGATACGCAGTATTTT

d_gene: TRBD1
abundance: -
j_gene: TRBJ1-1
v_gene: TRBV7-9
CDR3aa: CASSLRGDRGAFF
CDR3nt: TGTGCCAGCAGTCTTAGGGGGGACAGGGGCGCTTTCTTT